This T cell receptor beta chain stems from a study of blood T cells in healthy people across ages. Study-wide background: In model experiments, template switching was able to capture about one barcoded beta molecule for every two T cells that were present.

This clonotype was seen only a few times. The CDR3 covers 13 residues. The V and J ends lost 5 bases and 5 bases, in that order; junction bases with no gene match: 5. Germline V gene sequence: CDR1 MNHNY, CDR2 SVGAGI (reference sequence). A second PCR of about 7 to 11 cycles used a sample-barcoded 5' primer and a J-beta primer mix. A single record per CDR3 protein comes from TCRdb applying MiXCR to the 5' RACE reads. The data contain about 680,000 distinct CDR3 sequences, about 52% of them singletons. The sequence derives from a woman in her sixties in good health. The chain joins TRBV6-6 to TRBJ2-5, with TRBD1 identical over 7 bases. Material for sequencing was blood. The CDR3 DNA sequence: TGTGCCAGCAGTAACAGGGGAACGGAGACCCAGTACTTC. Translated: CASSNRGTETQYF.